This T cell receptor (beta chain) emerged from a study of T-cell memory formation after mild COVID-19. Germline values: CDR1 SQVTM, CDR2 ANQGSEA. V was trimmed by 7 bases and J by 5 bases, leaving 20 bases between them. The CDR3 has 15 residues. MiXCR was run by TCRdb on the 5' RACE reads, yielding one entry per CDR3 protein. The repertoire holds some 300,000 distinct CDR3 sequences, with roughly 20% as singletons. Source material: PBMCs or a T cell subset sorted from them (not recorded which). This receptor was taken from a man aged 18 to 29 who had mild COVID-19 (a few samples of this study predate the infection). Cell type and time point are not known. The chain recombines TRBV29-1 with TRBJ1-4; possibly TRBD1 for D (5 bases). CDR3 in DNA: TGCAGCGCACGAGGACGGTGGGGGTTAAATGAAAAACTGTTTTTT. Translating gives CSARGRWGLNEKLFF.